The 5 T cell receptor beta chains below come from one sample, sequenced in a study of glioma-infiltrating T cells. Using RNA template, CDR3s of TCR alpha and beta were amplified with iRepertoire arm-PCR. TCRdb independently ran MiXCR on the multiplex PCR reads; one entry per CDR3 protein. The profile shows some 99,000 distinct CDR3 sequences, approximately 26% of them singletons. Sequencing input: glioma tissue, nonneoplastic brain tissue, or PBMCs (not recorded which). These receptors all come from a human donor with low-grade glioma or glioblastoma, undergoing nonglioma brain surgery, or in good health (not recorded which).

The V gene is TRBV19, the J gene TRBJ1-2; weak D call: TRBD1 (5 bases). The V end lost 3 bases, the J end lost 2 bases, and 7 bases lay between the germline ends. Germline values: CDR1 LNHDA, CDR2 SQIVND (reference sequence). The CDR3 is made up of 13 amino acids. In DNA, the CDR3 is TGTGCCAGTAGTATCCAGGGAAACTATGGCTACACCTTC. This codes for CASSIQGNYGYTF.

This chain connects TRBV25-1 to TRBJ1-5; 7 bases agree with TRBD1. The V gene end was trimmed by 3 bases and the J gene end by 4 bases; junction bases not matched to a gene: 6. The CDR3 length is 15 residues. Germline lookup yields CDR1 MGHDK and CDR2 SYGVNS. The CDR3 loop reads CASSDGQVDNQPQHF. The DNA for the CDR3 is TGTGCCAGCAGTGACGGACAGGTTGATAATCAGCCCCAGCATTTT.

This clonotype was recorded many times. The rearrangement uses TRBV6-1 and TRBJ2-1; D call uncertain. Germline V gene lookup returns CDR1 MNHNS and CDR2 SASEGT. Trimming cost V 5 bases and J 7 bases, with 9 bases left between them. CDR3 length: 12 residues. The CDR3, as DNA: TGTGCCAGCAGTTCCGCTCTTAATGAGCAGTTCTTC. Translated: CASSSALNEQFF.

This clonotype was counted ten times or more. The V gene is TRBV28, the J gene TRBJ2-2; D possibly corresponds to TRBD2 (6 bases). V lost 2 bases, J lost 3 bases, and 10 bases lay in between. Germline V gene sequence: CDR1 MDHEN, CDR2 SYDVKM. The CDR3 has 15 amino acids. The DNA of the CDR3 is TGTGCCAGCAGTTTAAGGGACTTATACACCGGGGAGCTGTTTTTT. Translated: CASSLRDLYTGELFF.

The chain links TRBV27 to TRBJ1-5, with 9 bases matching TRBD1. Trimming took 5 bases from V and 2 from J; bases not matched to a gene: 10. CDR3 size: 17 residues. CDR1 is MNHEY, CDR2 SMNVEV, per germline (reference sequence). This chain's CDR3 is CASSQSGQGTGNQPQHF. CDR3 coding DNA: TGTGCCAGCAGTCAGTCGGGACAGGGCACGGGCAATCAGCCCCAGCATTTT.